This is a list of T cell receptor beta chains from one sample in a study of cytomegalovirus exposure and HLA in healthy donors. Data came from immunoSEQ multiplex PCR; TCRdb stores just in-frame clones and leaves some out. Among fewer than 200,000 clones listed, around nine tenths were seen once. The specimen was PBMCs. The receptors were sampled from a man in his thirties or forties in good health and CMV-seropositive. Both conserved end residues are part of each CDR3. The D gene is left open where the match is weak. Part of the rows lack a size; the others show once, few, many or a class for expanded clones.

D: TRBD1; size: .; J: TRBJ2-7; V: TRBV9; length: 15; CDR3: CASSVGDRSGYEQYF; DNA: TGTGCCAGCAGCGTGGGGGACAGGTCTGGCTACGAGCAGTACTTC
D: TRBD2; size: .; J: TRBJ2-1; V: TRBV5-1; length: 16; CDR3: CASSQLGSGLVNEQFF; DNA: TGCGCCAGCAGCCAGTTGGGTAGCGGGCTTGTCAATGAGCAGTTCTTC
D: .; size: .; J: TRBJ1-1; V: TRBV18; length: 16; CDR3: CASSRRPLGENTEAFF; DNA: TGTGCCAGCTCACGAAGGCCTTTGGGAGAGAACACTGAAGCTTTCTTT
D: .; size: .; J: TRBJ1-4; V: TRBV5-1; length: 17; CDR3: CASSPLLLGQDNEKLFF; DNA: TGCGCCAGCAGCCCCCTACTGTTGGGACAAGATAATGAAAAACTGTTTTTT
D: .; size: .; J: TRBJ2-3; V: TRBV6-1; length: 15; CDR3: CASSALPLSTDTQYF; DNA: TGTGCCAGCAGCGCCCTCCCCCTGAGCACAGATACGCAGTATTTT
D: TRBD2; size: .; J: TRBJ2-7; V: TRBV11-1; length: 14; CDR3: CASSLRDYPREQYF; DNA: TGTGCCAGCAGCCTCCGGGACTACCCTCGGGAGCAGTACTTC
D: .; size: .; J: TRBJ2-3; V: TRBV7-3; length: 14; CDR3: CASSAPGSTDTQYF; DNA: TGTGCCAGCAGCGCCCCAGGGTCCACAGATACGCAGTATTTT
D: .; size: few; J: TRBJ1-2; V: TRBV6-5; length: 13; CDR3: CASSYIRNYGYTF; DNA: TGTGCCAGCAGTTACATAAGGAACTATGGCTACACCTTC
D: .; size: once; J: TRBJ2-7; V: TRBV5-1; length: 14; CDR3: CASSSQGSSYEQYF; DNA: TGCGCCAGCAGCAGTCAGGGGAGCTCCTACGAGCAGTACTTC
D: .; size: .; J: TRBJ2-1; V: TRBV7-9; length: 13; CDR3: CASSLGGKDEQFF; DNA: TGTGCCAGCAGCTTAGGCGGGAAGGATGAGCAGTTCTTC
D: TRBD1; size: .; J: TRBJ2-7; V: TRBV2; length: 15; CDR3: CASGPGQGPKYEQYF; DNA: TGTGCCAGCGGCCCGGGACAGGGACCCAAATACGAGCAGTACTTC
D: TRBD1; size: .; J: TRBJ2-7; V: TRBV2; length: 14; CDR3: CASSGRDSPYEQYF; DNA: TGTGCCAGCAGCGGCCGGGACAGTCCCTACGAGCAGTACTTC
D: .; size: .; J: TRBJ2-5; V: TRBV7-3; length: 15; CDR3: CASSLGGGVWETQYF; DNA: TGTGCCAGCAGCTTAGGGGGTGGGGTTTGGGAGACCCAGTACTTC
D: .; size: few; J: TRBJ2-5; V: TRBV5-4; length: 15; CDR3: CASSFIPGRQETQYF; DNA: TGTGCCAGCAGCTTCATTCCGGGGAGACAAGAGACCCAGTACTTC
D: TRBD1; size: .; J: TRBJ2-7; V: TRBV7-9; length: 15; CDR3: CASSLSDRGLYEQYF; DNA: TGTGCCAGCAGCTTAAGTGACAGGGGCCTCTACGAGCAGTACTTC
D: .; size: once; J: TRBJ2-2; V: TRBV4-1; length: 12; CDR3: CASSQVRGELFF; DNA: TGCGCCAGCAGCCAAGTGCGGGGGGAGCTGTTTTTT
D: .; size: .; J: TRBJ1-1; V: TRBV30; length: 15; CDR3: CAWSAGPNMNTEAFF; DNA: TGTGCCTGGAGTGCAGGGCCCAACATGAACACTGAAGCTTTCTTT
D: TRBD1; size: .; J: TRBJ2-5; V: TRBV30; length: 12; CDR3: CAWLQGAETQYF; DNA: TGTGCCTGGTTACAGGGGGCAGAGACCCAGTACTTC
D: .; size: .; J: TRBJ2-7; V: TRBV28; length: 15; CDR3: CASSLGFSSSYEQYF; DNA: TGTGCCAGCAGTTTAGGGTTCTCTAGCTCCTACGAGCAGTACTTC
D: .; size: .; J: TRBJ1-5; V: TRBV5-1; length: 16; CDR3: CASSLGTDYGNQPQHF; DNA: TGCGCCAGCAGCTTGGGGACGGATTACGGCAATCAGCCCCAGCATTTT
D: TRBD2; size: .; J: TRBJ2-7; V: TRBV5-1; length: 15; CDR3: CASSSGGGSVHEQYF; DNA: TGCGCCAGCAGCTCTGGGGGAGGGTCGGTCCACGAGCAGTACTTC
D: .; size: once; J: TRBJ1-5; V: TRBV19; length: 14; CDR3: CASSTRGQNQPQHF; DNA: TGTGCCAGTAGTACCCGGGGCCAGAATCAGCCCCAGCATTTT
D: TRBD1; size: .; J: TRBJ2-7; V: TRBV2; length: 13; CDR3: CASSRAGGYEQYF; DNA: TGTGCCAGCAGTAGAGCAGGGGGCTACGAGCAGTACTTC
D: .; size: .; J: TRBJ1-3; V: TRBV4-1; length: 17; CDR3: CASSPQAGAYSGNTIYF; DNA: TGCGCCAGCAGCCCTCAGGCGGGGGCCTACTCTGGAAACACCATATATTTT
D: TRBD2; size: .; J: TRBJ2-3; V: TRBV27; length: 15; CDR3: CASILAGGPPDTQYF; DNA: TGTGCCAGCATTTTAGCGGGAGGGCCCCCAGATACGCAGTATTTT
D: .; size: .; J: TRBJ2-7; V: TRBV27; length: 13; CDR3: CASSFYGTDEQYF; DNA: TGTGCCAGCAGTTTTTACGGGACGGACGAGCAGTACTTC
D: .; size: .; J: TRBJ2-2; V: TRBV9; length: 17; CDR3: CASSSPSGSYDTGELFF; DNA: TGTGCCAGCAGCAGCCCCTCGGGCAGCTACGACACCGGGGAGCTGTTTTTT
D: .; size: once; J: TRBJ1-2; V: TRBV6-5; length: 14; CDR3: CASSYSPPNYGYTF; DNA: TGTGCCAGCAGTTACTCCCCCCCTAACTATGGCTACACCTTC
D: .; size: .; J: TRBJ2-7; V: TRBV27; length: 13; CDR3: CASRWGARYEQYF; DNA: TGTGCCAGTAGGTGGGGGGCCCGCTACGAGCAGTACTTC
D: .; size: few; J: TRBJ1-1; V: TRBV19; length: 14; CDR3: CASSIGPGGTEAFF; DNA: TGTGCCAGTAGTATAGGGCCTGGCGGGACTGAAGCTTTCTTT
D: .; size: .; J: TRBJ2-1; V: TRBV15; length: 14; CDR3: CATRTSGGENEQFF; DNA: TGTGCCACCAGAACCAGCGGTGGGGAGAATGAGCAGTTCTTC
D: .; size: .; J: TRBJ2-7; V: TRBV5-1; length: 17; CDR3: CASSLEAKSWGTYEQYF; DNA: TGCGCCAGCAGCTTGGAAGCTAAAAGTTGGGGGACCTACGAGCAGTACTTC
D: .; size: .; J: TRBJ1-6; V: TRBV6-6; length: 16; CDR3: CASLTQTEGWGSPLHF; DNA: TGTGCCAGCTTAACCCAGACCGAGGGTTGGGGCTCACCCCTCCACTTT